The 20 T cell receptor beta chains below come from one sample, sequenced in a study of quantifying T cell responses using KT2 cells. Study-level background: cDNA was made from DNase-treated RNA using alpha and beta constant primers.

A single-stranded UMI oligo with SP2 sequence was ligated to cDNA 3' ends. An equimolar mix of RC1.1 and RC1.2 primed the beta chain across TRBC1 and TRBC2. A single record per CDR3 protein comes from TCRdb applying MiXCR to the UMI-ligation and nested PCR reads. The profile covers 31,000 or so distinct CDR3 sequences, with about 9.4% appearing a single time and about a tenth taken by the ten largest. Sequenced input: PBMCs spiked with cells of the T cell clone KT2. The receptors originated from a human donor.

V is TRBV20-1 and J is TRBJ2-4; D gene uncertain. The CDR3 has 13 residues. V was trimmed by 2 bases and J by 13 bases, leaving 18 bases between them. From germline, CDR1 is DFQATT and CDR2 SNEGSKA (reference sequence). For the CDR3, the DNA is TGCAGTGCTAGAAAACCCACATCGTATGAACAGTACTTC. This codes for CSARKPTSYEQYF.

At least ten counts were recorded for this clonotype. The CDR3 DNA follows: TGTGCCTGGAGTAGGAGGGGCGCTGAAGCTTTCTTT. As protein: CAWSRRGAEAFF. The rearrangement uses TRBV30 and TRBJ1-1; perhaps TRBD1 as D (5 bases). CDR3 size: 12 residues. The ends were cut back, 2 bases at V and 6 bases at J, with 10 bases in the middle. The germline gives CDR1 GTSNPN, CDR2 SVGIG (reference sequence).

DNA for the CDR3: TGTGCCAGCAAGAAGTCGTCCGGGGGATCTGGAAACACCATATATTTT. It specifies CASKKSSGGSGNTIYF. The chain combines TRBV7-9 with TRBJ1-3; possible D gene TRBD1, 5 bases. Germline V gives CDR1 SEHNR, CDR2 FQNEAQ (reference sequence). This CDR3 contains 16 residues. V lost 7 bases and J 1 base, leaving 17 bases between the germline ends.

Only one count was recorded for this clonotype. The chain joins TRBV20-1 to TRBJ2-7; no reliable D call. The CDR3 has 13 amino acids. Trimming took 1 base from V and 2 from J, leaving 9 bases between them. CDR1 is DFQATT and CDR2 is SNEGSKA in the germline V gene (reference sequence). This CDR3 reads CSARGFQAYEQYF. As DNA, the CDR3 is TGCAGTGCTAGAGGCTTTCAGGCCTACGAGCAGTACTTC.

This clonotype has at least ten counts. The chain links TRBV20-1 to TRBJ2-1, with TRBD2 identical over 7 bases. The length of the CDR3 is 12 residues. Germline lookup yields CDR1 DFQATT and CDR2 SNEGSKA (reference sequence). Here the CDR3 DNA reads TGCAGCGGAGGGAGGGGTGAAAATGAGCAGTTCTTC. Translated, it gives CSGGRGENEQFF.

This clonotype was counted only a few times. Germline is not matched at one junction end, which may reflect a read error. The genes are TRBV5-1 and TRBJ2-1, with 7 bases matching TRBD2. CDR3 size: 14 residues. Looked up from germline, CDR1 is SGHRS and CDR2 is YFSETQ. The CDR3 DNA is TGCGCCAGCCAAGCGGGATCTGTTTACACTGAGCAGTTCTTC. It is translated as CASQAGSVYTEQFF. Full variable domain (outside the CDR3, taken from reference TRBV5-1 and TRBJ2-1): KAGVTQTPRYLIKTRGQQVTLSCSPISGHRSVSWYQQTPGQGLQFLFEYFSETQRNKGNFPGRFSGRQFSNSRSEMNVSTLELGDSALYLCASQAGSVYTEQFFGPGTRLTVL.

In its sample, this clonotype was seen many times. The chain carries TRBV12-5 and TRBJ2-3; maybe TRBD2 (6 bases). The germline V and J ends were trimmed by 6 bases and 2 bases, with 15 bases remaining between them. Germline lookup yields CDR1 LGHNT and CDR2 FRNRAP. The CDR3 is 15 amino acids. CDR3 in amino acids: CASGTLASPTDTQYF. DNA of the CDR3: TGTGCTAGTGGCACACTAGCCTCTCCCACAGATACGCAGTATTTT.

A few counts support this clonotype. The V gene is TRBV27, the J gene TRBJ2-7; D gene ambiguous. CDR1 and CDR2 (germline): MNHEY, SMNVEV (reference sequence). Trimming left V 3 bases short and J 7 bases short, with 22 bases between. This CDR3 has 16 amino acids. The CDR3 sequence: CASSFGAPAHNEEQYF. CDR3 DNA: TGTGCCAGCAGTTTCGGCGCCCCAGCGCATAATGAGGAGCAGTACTTC.

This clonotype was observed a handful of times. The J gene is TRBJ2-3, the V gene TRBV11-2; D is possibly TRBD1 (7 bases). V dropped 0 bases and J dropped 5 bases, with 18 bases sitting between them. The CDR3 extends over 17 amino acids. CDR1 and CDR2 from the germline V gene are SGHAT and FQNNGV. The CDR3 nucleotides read TGTGCCAGCAGCTTAGATCCCCCATCCAGGGGGGTAGATACGCAGTATTTT. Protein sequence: CASSLDPPSRGVDTQYF.

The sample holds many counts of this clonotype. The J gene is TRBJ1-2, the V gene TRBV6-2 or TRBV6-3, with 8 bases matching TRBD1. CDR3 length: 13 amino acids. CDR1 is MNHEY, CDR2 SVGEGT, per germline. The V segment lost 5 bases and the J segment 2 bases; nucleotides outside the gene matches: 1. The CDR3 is CASSRTGNYGYTF. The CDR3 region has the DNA TGTGCCAGCAGTCGGACAGGGAACTATGGCTACACCTTC.

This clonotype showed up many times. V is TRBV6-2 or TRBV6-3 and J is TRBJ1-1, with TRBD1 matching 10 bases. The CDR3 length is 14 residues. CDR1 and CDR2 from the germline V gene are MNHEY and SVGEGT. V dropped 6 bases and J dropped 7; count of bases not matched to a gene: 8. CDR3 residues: CASSHTRDRGEAFF. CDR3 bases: TGTGCCAGCAGCCACACGCGGGACAGGGGTGAAGCTTTCTTT.

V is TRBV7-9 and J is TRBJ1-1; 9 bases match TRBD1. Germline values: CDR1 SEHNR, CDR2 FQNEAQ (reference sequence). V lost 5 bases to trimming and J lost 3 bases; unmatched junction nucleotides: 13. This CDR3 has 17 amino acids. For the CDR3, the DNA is TGTGCCAGCAGCCAGCCGGGACAGGGTTTGGAGGACACTGAAGCTTTCTTT. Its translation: CASSQPGQGLEDTEAFF.

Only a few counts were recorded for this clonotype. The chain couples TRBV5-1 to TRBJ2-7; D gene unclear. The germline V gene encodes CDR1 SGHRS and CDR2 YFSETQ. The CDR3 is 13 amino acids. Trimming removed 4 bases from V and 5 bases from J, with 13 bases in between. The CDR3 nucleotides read TGCGCCAGCAGCGGGCACACCGCCCACGAGCAGTACTTC. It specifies CASSGHTAHEQYF.

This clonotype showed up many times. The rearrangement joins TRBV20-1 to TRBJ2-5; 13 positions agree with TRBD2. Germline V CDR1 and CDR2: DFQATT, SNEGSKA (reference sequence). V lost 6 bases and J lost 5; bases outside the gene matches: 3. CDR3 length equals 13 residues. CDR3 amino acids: CSAGTSGAETQYF. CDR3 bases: TGCAGTGCCGGGACTAGCGGGGCGGAGACCCAGTACTTC.

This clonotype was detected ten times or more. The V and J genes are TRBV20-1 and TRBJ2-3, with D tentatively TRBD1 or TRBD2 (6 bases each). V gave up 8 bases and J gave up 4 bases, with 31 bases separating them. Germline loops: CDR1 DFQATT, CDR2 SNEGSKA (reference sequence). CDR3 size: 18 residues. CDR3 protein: CSSGDFRGGLYQADTQYF. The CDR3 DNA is TGCAGTTCCGGGGATTTCAGGGGAGGCCTTTATCAGGCAGATACGCAGTATTTT.

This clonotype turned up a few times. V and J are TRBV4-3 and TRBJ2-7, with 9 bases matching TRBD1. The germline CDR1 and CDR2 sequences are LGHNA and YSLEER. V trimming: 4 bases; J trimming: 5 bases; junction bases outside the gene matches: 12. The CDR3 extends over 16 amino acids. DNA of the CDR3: TGCGCCAGCAGCCCCACTACCGGGACAGGGACCCACGAGCAGTACTTC. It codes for CASSPTTGTGTHEQYF.

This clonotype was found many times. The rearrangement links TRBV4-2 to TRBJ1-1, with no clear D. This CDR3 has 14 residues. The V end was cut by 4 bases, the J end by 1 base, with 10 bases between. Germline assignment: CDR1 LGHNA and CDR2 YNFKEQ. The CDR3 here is CASSLILGNTEAFF. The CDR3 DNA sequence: TGTGCCAGCAGCCTCATCCTTGGGAACACTGAAGCTTTCTTT.

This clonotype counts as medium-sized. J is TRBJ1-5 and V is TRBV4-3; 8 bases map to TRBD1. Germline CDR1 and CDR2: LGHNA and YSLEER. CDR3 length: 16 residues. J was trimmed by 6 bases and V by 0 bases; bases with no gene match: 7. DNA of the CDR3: TGCGCCAGCAGCCAAGATCTGGGGCAGGGGGCTCAGCCCCAGCATTTT. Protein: CASSQDLGQGAQPQHF.

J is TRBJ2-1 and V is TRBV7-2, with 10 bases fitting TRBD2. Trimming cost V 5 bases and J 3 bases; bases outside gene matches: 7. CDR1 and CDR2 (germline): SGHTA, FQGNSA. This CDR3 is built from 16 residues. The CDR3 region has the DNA TGTGCCAGCAGCCAGGGGACTAGCGAGTACTACAATGAGCAGTTCTTC. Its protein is CASSQGTSEYYNEQFF.

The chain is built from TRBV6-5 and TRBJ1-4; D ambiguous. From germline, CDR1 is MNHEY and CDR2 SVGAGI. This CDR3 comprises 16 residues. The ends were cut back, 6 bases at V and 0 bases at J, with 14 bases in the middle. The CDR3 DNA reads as TGTGCCAGCAGGTACACCCTACGAGCAACTAATGAAAAACTGTTTTTT. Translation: CASRYTLRATNEKLFF.